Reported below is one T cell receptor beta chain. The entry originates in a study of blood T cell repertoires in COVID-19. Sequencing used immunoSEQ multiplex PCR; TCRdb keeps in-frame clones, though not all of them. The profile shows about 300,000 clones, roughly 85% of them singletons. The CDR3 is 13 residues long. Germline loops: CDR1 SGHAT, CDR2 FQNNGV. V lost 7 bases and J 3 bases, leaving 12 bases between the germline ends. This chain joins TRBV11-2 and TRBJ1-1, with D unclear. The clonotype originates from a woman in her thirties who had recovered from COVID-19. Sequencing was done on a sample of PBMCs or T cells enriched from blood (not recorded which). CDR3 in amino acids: CASTHSAHTEAFF. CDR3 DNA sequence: TGTGCCAGCACCCACTCCGCCCACACTGAAGCTTTCTTT.